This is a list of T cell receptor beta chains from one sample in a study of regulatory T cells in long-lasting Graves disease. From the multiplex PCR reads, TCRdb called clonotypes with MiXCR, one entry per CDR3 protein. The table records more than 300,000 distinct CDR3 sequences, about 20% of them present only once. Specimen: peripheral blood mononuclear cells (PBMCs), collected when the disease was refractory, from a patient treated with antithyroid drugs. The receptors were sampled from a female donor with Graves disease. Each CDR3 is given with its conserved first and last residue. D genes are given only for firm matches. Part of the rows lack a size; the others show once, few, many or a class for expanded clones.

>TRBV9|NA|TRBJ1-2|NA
CASSGGKGGYTF
TGTGCCAGCAGCGGCGGGAAGGGGGGCTACACCTTC
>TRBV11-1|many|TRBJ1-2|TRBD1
CASSWDRGRDYGYTF
TGTGCCAGCAGCTGGGACAGGGGGCGTGACTATGGCTACACCTTC
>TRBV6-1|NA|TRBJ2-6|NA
CASTSISGANVLTF
TGTGCCAGCACGAGTATCTCTGGGGCCAACGTCCTGACTTTC
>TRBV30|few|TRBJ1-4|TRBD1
CAWNARGANEKLFF
TGTGCCTGGAATGCCAGGGGGGCTAATGAAAAACTGTTTTTT
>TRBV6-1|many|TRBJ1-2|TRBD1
CASRRVEGARGYTF
TGTGCCAGCAGGCGGGTGGAGGGGGCGCGTGGCTACACCTTC
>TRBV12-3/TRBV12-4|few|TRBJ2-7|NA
CASRTAGTYEQYF
TGTGCCAGCAGGACCGCGGGGACCTACGAGCAGTACTTC
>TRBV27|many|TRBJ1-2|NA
CASSLRQGYYGYTF
TGTGCCAGCAGTTTAAGGCAGGGGTACTATGGCTACACCTTC
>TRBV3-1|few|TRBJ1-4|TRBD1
CASSPGQGYNEKLFF
TGTGCCAGCAGCCCCGGACAGGGCTATAATGAAAAACTGTTTTTT
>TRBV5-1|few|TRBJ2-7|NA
CASSSPLGQAYEQYF
TGCGCCAGCAGCTCCCCTCTGGGGCAAGCCTACGAGCAGTACTTC
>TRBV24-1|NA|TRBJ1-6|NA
CATSEPGFNSPLHF
TGTGCCACCAGTGAGCCAGGGTTTAATTCACCCCTCCACTTT
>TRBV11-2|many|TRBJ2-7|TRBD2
CASSLAAGGTYEQYF
TGTGCCAGCAGCTTAGCAGCGGGGGGGACCTACGAGCAGTACTTC
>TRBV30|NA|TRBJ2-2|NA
CAWSGALGGELFF
TGTGCCTGGAGCGGAGCCCTCGGCGGGGAGCTGTTTTTT
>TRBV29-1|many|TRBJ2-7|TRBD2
CSVEVAGSYEQYF
TGCAGCGTTGAAGTAGCGGGGAGCTACGAGCAGTACTTC
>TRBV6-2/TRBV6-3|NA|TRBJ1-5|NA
CASRPEQGGDQPQHF
TGTGCCAGCAGGCCAGAACAGGGAGGGGATCAGCCCCAGCATTTT
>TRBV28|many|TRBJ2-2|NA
CASSLRLGRANTGELFF
TGTGCCAGCAGTTTACGGCTCGGGCGCGCGAACACCGGGGAGCTGTTTTTT
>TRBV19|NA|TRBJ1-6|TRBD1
CASSIRTGQLNSPLHF
TGTGCCAGTAGTATAAGGACGGGACAGCTTAATTCACCCCTCCACTTT
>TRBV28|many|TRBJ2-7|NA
CASRLGGSYEQYF
TGTGCCAGCAGACTCGGAGGGTCCTACGAGCAGTACTTC
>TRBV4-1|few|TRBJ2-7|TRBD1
CASSHGAGTGGDEQYF
TGCGCCAGCAGCCACGGAGCCGGGACAGGGGGCGACGAGCAGTACTTC
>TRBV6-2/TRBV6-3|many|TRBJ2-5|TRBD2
CASSYLPPGLAGGPQETQYF
TGTGCCAGCAGTTACCTGCCTCCGGGACTAGCGGGGGGGCCTCAAGAGACCCAGTACTTC
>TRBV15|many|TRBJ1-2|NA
CATSRDYQDGYTF
TGTGCCACCAGCAGAGATTATCAGGATGGCTACACCTTC
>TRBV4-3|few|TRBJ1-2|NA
CASSQGRETYGYTF
TGCGCCAGCAGCCAAGGCCGGGAAACCTATGGCTACACCTTC
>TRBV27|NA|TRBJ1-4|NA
CASSLSPGLEKLFF
TGTGCCAGCAGTTTAAGTCCAGGGTTGGAAAAACTGTTTTTT
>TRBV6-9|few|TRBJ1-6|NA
CASSYEGGSYNSPLHF
TGTGCCAGCAGTTACGAAGGGGGATCATATAATTCACCCCTCCACTTT
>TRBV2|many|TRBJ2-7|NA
CASSPRTALSYEQYF
TGTGCCAGCAGTCCCAGGACAGCTTTATCCTACGAGCAGTACTTC
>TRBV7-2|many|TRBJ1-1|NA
CASSLLDRNTEAFF
TGTGCCAGCAGCTTATTAGATCGAAACACTGAAGCTTTCTTT
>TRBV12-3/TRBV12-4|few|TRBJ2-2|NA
CASSSSGQGGELFF
TGTGCCAGCAGCTCATCGGGGCAGGGCGGGGAGCTGTTTTTT
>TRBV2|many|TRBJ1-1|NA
CASRQVKMNTEAFF
TGTGCCAGCAGGCAGGTCAAAATGAACACTGAAGCTTTCTTT
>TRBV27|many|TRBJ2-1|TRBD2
CASSRSWSSGRGEQFF
TGTGCCAGCAGTCGCTCTTGGTCTAGCGGGAGAGGTGAGCAGTTCTTC
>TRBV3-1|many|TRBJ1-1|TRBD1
CASSPRGQPNTEAFF
TGTGCCAGCAGCCCTAGGGGACAGCCGAACACTGAAGCTTTCTTT
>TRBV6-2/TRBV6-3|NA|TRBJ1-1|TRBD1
CASTMGQGTTEAFF
TGTGCCAGCACCATGGGACAGGGGACCACTGAAGCTTTCTTT
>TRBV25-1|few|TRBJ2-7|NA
CASRQGTLTYEQYF
TGTGCCAGCAGGCAGGGCACGTTGACCTACGAGCAGTACTTC
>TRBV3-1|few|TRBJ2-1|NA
CASSQDLGVYNEQFF
TGTGCCAGCAGCCAAGATCTCGGGGTGTACAATGAGCAGTTCTTC
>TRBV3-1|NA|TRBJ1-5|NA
CASSPGRSNQPQHF
TGTGCCAGCAGCCCCGGACGGAGCAATCAGCCCCAGCATTTT
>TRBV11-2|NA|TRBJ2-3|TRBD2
CASSLDWLAGGPFLQADTQYF
TGTGCCAGCAGCTTAGATTGGCTAGCGGGGGGGCCTTTCCTTCAAGCAGATACGCAGTATTTT
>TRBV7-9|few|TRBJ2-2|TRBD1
CANSRGLNTGELFF
TGTGCCAACAGCAGGGGGCTGAACACCGGGGAGCTGTTTTTT
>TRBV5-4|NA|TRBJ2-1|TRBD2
CASSPGTSGIGEQFF
TGTGCCAGCAGCCCGGGGACTAGCGGGATTGGTGAGCAGTTCTTC
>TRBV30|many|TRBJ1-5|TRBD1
CAWSSNGQANNQPQHF
TGTGCCTGGAGTTCAAACGGACAGGCCAATAATCAGCCCCAGCATTTT
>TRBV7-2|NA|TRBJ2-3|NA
CASSLFPDFTDTRYF
TGTGCCAGCAGCTTATTCCCGGATTTTACAGATACGCGGTATTTT
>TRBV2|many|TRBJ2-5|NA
CASSGEETQYF
TGTGCCAGCAGCGGAGAAGAGACCCAGTACTTC
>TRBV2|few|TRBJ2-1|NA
CASTQGEGQNEQFF
TGTGCCAGCACACAGGGGGAGGGACAGAATGAGCAGTTCTTC
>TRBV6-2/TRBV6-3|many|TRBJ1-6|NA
CASGRGPSPLHF
TGTGCCAGCGGCCGAGGGCCTTCACCCCTCCACTTT
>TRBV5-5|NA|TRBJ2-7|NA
CASSLGDGPLRQYF
TGTGCCAGCAGCTTGGGGGACGGTCCCCTTAGACAGTACTTC